The entry below gives a single T cell receptor (beta chain) sequence along with its context. These data originate in a study of memory CD4+ T cells and cytomegalovirus serostatus. Overall study: This sample comes from healthy Belgian adults, under 10 CMV seropositive, 20 to 25 seronegative.

The V end was cut by 3 bases, the J end by 0 bases, with 16 bases between. Germline-derived CDR1 and CDR2 are ENHRY and SYGVKD. The CDR3 is 17 amino acids. Original data processing: Out-of-frame sequences were removed, leaving 2,204,828 distinct TCRbeta sequences. The assay was immunoSEQ multiplex PCR, and TCRdb's table has in-frame clones only and misses some. D and trimming come from the DNA, and the V and J calls and clone size come from that table. The sample lists 84,000 or so clones; over 80% were seen once. Single viable CD3+CD4+CD8-CD45RO+ cells were sorted as the memory CD4+ T cells. CMV serostatus came from serum IgG against pp150, pp28, p38, p52.

The clonotype originates from an adult in good health and CMV-seronegative. Sample: memory CD4+ T cells from blood. The chain uses TRBV10-3 and TRBJ2-3, with D perhaps assigned TRBD1 or TRBD2 (5 bases each). The CDR3 DNA reads TGTGCCATCAGTGACCTGAGGGGAAGCCGAAGCACAGATACGCAGTATTTT. It yields the protein CAISDLRGSRSTDTQYF.